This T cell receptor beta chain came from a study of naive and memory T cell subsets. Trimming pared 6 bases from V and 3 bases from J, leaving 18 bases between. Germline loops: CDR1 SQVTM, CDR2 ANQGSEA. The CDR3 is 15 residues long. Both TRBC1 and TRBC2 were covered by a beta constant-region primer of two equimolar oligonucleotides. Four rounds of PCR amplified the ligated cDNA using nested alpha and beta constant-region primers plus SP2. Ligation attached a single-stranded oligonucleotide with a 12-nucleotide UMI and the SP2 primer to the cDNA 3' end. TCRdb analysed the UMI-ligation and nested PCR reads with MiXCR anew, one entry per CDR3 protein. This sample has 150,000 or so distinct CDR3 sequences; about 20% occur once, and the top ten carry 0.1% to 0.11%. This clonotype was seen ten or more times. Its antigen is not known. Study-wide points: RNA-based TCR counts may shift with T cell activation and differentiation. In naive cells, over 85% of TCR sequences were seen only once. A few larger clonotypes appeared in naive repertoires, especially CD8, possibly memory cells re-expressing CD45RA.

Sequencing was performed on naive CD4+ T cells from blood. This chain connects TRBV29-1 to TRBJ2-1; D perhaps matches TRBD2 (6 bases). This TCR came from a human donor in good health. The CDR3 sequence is CSVDAYLRDYNEQFF. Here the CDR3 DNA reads TGCAGCGTCGACGCGTACTTGCGGGACTACAATGAGCAGTTCTTC.